Shown below are 4 T cell receptor beta chains from a single sample sequenced in a study of early stage breast cancer tumors. The data were produced by immunoSEQ multiplex PCR, yet TCRdb's version contains in-frame clones alone and is incomplete. This table holds around 51,000 clones, just under 80% found once. Input material: blood. These receptors originate from a person aged 35 to 50 with breast cancer.

The V gene is TRBV30, the J gene TRBJ2-3; 8 nucleotides agree with TRBD1. This CDR3 comprises 15 residues. The ends lost 2 bases at V and 2 bases at J; junction bases unmatched: 6. Germline V gives CDR1 GTSNPN, CDR2 SVGIG (reference sequence). The CDR3 spells CAWSNGQGYTDTQYF. For the CDR3, the DNA is TGTGCCTGGAGTAACGGACAGGGATACACAGATACGCAGTATTTT.

The chain uses TRBV5-4 and TRBJ2-7; D might be TRBD1 (5 bases). Germline assignment: CDR1 SGHNT and CDR2 YYREEE (reference sequence). Trimming removed 4 bases at V and 2 bases at J, with 13 bases between. This CDR3 spans 14 amino acids. The CDR3 nucleotides are TGTGCCAGCAGCCCGACAGTCTTTCCCTACGAGCAGTACTTC. Its protein product is CASSPTVFPYEQYF.

The chain joins TRBV5-4 to TRBJ2-7; TRBD2 aligns across 10 bases. The CDR3 is 15 residues long. CDR1 is SGHNT and CDR2 is YYREEE in the germline V gene (reference sequence). Trimming cost V 3 bases and J 3 bases; bases outside gene matches: 6. This CDR3 is CASSSGTSVVYEQYF. Written as DNA, the CDR3 is TGTGCCAGCAGCTCCGGGACTAGCGTCGTCTACGAGCAGTACTTC.

This clone has only one observation. V and J are TRBV6-1 and TRBJ1-5; D gene ambiguous. V was trimmed by 1 base and J by 6 bases, leaving 7 bases between them. The CDR3 has 13 amino acids. CDR1 and CDR2 (germline): MNHNS, SASEGT. CDR3 nucleotides: TGTGCCAGCAGTGAAGGTCGCGGTCAGCCCCAGCATTTT. It encodes CASSEGRGQPQHF.